The clone carrying this T cell receptor (beta chain) has a single count. Profiled with immunoSEQ multiplex PCR; TCRdb holds only in-frame clones, not every one. This table has about 90,000 clones, 88% appearing once. This CDR3 comprises 12 residues. From germline, CDR1 is GTSNPN and CDR2 SVGIG (reference sequence). J gave up 8 bases and V 5 bases, and 8 bases lay outside the gene matches. The data derive from a study of T cell responses to AZD1222 COVID-19 vaccine. V is TRBV30 and J is TRBJ1-1; the match to TRBD1 covers 7 bases. The sample in question was peripheral blood, obtained 28 days after the second AZD1222 dose. The TCR sequence derives from an adult who received the AZD1222 COVID-19 vaccine. CDR3 sequence: CAWGSGGSEAFF. DNA of the CDR3: TGTGCCTGGGGCTCAGGGGGTTCGGAAGCTTTCTTT.